Below are 14 T cell receptor beta chains sequenced from a single sample in a study of shared clonotypes between healthy human individuals. Sequenced by immunoSEQ multiplex PCR; TCRdb stores in-frame clones only, minus some. The data hold about 730,000 clones, with 55% to 75% observed a single time. Sequencing was performed on memory CD4+ T cells sorted from blood. Specified subset: CD45RA-negative fraction. The receptors derive from a woman aged 30 to 39 in good health.

The chain has TRBV27 and TRBJ2-1, with no clear D. Germline CDR1 MNHEY, CDR2 SMNVEV (reference sequence). This CDR3 comprises 16 residues. The V and J ends lost 5 bases and 0 bases respectively, with 14 bases between them. CDR3 amino acids: CASSPSSVISYNEQFF. The CDR3 DNA reads as TGTGCCAGCAGTCCCTCGAGCGTGATCTCCTACAATGAGCAGTTCTTC.

This sequence joins TRBV10-1 and TRBJ2-7; D is undetermined. The CDR3 runs 13 residues. V was clipped by 2 bases and J by 3 bases, with 8 bases between them. Germline CDR1 WNHNN, CDR2 SYGVQD (reference sequence). Here the CDR3 reads CASSEGSIYEQYF. For the CDR3, the DNA is TGCGCCAGCAGTGAGGGTAGTATCTACGAGCAGTACTTC.

V gene TRBV21-1 combines with J gene TRBJ2-7. TRBV21-1 is a pseudogene locus. CDR3 length: 13 amino acids. The CDR3 here is CASSKRQTGEQYF. CDR3 nucleotide sequence: TGTGCCAGCAGCAAAAGACAGACGGGGGAGCAGTACTTC.

V is TRBV6-1 and J is TRBJ1-1; D is possibly TRBD1 (6 bases). V lost 6 bases and J lost 5, with 16 bases in between. The CDR3 loop spans 14 amino acids. Germline values: CDR1 MNHNS, CDR2 SASEGT. The CDR3 here is CASRKDRMETEAFF. For the CDR3, the DNA is TGTGCCAGCAGAAAGGACAGAATGGAGACTGAAGCTTTCTTT.

The chain is built from TRBV27 and TRBJ1-5; D remains unclear. The CDR3 spans 13 residues. In germline, CDR1 is MNHEY, CDR2 SMNVEV (reference sequence). V lost 5 bases to trimming and J lost 9 bases, with 14 bases between them. The CDR3 DNA reads as TGTGCCAGCAGTCCCAACCGGGCCAGGCCCCAGCATTTT. Its translation: CASSPNRARPQHF.

The chain employs TRBV7-9 and TRBJ2-1, with a weak D call TRBD1 (7 bases). Germline values: CDR1 SEHNR, CDR2 FQNEAQ (reference sequence). The germline V and J ends were trimmed by 4 bases and 1 base, with 17 bases remaining between them. The CDR3 is 17 residues long. The CDR3 protein is CASSSPGGGRSYNEQFF. CDR3 nucleotide sequence: TGTGCCAGCAGCTCCCCCGGAGGGGGCAGATCCTACAATGAGCAGTTCTTC.

Worth noting for this clone: Distinct nucleotide sequences in the sample also encode this CDR3. The chain joins TRBV6-1 to TRBJ2-7; D perhaps matches TRBD2 (5 bases). The CDR3 has 13 residues. The V gene lost 6 bases and the J gene lost 1 base, with 10 bases spanning the gap. Per germline, CDR1 MNHNS and CDR2 SASEGT. Here the CDR3 DNA reads TGTGCCAGCAGAGCCAGCGGATCCTACGAGCAGTACTTC. This encodes CASRASGSYEQYF.

The CDR3 DNA is TGTGCCAGCAGCAGGGGGAACTATGGCTACACCTTC. Protein product: CASSRGNYGYTF. The V gene is TRBV6-1, the J gene TRBJ1-2; 7 bases are a match to TRBD1. CDR1 and CDR2 (germline): MNHNS, SASEGT. J gave up 2 bases and V 6 bases, and 0 bases lay outside the gene matches. CDR3 size: 12 residues.

This chain uses TRBV19 with TRBJ2-1, with D unclear. The germline V and J ends were trimmed by 4 bases and 4 bases, with 14 bases remaining between them. This CDR3 is 15 amino acids long. In germline, CDR1 is LNHDA, CDR2 SQIVND (reference sequence). In DNA form, the CDR3 reads TGTGCCAGTAGTAAGTTTGGTTCAGCTTACAATGAGCAGTTCTTC. Protein sequence: CASSKFGSAYNEQFF.

Written as DNA, the CDR3 is TGTGCCAGCAGCTCTCAGGGCTATGGCTACACCTTC. Translating it yields CASSSQGYGYTF. The V and J genes are TRBV9 and TRBJ1-2; the D gene is possibly TRBD1 (5 bases). The CDR3 is 12 amino acids. Germline assignment: CDR1 SGDLS and CDR2 YYNGEE. V lost 4 bases and J 4 bases, leaving 8 bases between the germline ends.

The chain joins TRBV6-5 to TRBJ1-6; D possibly corresponds to TRBD1 (6 bases). The CDR3 extends over 14 amino acids. The V gene lost 2 bases and the J gene lost 6 bases, with 8 bases spanning the gap. The germline V gene encodes CDR1 MNHEY and CDR2 SVGAGI. The CDR3 protein is CASSYQDSNSPLHF. The DNA for the CDR3 is TGTGCCAGCAGTTACCAGGACAGTAATTCACCCCTCCACTTT.

For the CDR3, the DNA is TGTGCCAGCAGCCCTGCTAGCGGGGGCCTCTACAATGAGCAGTTCTTC. Amino acid sequence: CASSPASGGLYNEQFF. V and J are TRBV7-2 and TRBJ2-1, with 10 bases that match TRBD2. V dropped 5 bases and J dropped 3; count of bases not matched to a gene: 7. This CDR3 spans 16 amino acids. From germline, CDR1 is SGHTA and CDR2 FQGNSA.

V is TRBV19 and J is TRBJ2-1; D not resolved. Germline CDR1 reads LNHDA; CDR2 reads SQIVND (reference sequence). This CDR3 comprises 14 residues. V was shortened by 4 bases and J by 2 bases, with 9 bases between the two germline ends. The CDR3, as DNA: TGTGCCAGTAGTAAGACTTGGACCTACAATGAGCAGTTCTTC. It encodes CASSKTWTYNEQFF. Full variable domain (rest looked up from reference TRBV19 and TRBJ2-1): DGGITQSPKYLFRKEGQNVTLSCEQNLNHDAMYWYRQDPGQGLRLIYYSQIVNDFQKGDIAEGYSVSREKKESFPLTVTSAQKNPTAFYLCASSKTWTYNEQFFGPGTRLTVL.

At least ten counts were recorded for this clone. The chain uses TRBV19 and TRBJ2-1, with TRBD2 matching over 13 bases. Germline assignment: CDR1 LNHDA and CDR2 SQIVND (reference sequence). The CDR3 is 17 amino acids. Trimming took 7 bases from V and 9 from J; bases not matched to a gene: 15. This CDR3 is CASTLTPGLAGEGEQFF. In DNA, the CDR3 is TGTGCCAGTACCTTAACCCCCGGACTAGCGGGAGAGGGTGAGCAGTTCTTC. The full variable domain, its missing parts supplied by reference TRBV19 and TRBJ2-1, is DGGITQSPKYLFRKEGQNVTLSCEQNLNHDAMYWYRQDPGQGLRLIYYSQIVNDFQKGDIAEGYSVSREKKESFPLTVTSAQKNPTAFYLCASTLTPGLAGEGEQFFGPGTRLTVL.